The 18 T cell receptor beta chains presented below share a single source sample, sequenced in a study of OX40 agonist ivuxolimab in advanced cancers. Assay used: immunoSEQ multiplex PCR; TCRdb lists only in-frame clones, some missing. The sample lists tens of thousands of clones; about 83% were seen once. The sample in question was CD4+ or CD8+ T cells sorted from blood, obtained in a trial of the OX40 agonist ivuxolimab. The receptors originated from an adult with an advanced solid tumor such as melanoma, head and neck, liver or kidney cancer.

V gene TRBV7-8 combines with J gene TRBJ1-2; D gene ambiguous. V lost 0 bases and J 0 bases, leaving 8 bases between the germline ends. The CDR3 sequence is 15 residues long. Germline V CDR1 and CDR2: SGHVS, FQNEAQ. The CDR3 is CASSLAGVSNYGYTF. The DNA for the CDR3 is TGTGCCAGCAGCTTAGCCGGGGTTTCTAACTATGGCTACACCTTC.

This clone was counted between two and nine times. V gene TRBV6-5 combines with J gene TRBJ2-1; D could derive from TRBD1 or TRBD2 (5 bases each). Trimming left V 7 bases short and J 9 bases short, with 16 bases between. The CDR3 totals 13 residues. Germline CDR1 reads MNHEY; CDR2 reads SVGAGI. The CDR3 bases are TGTGCCAGCAACGGGGCGACCGGAGGTGAGCAGTTCTTC. Translation: CASNGATGGEQFF.

This chain joins TRBV5-1 and TRBJ1-3; no clear D. Trimming left V 5 bases short and J 0 bases short, with 3 bases between. This CDR3 region has 12 residues. The germline V gene has CDR1 SGHRS and CDR2 YFSETQ. CDR3 sequence reads: CASRSSGNTIYF. The CDR3 DNA sequence: TGCGCCAGCAGGTCCTCTGGAAACACCATATATTTT.

This chain connects TRBV5-1 to TRBJ2-5; a possible D gene is TRBD2 (6 bases). CDR1 and CDR2 (germline): SGHRS, YFSETQ. V gave up 4 bases and J gave up 5 bases, with 18 bases separating them. The CDR3 runs to 15 residues. The CDR3 protein is CASSTGTDARETQYF. The CDR3 bases are TGCGCCAGCAGCACCGGGACTGATGCTCGGGAGACCCAGTACTTC. Drawing the rest from reference TRBV5-1 and TRBJ2-5, the complete variable domain is KAGVTQTPRYLIKTRGQQVTLSCSPISGHRSVSWYQQTPGQGLQFLFEYFSETQRNKGNFPGRFSGRQFSNSRSEMNVSTLELGDSALYLCASSTGTDARETQYFGPGTRLLVL.

V is TRBV2 and J is TRBJ2-3, with a tentative D call TRBD2 (6 bases). This CDR3 has 14 amino acids. Trimming removed 0 bases at V and 6 bases at J, with 10 bases between. The V gene's germline CDR1 is SNHLY and CDR2 FYNNEI. Here the CDR3 DNA reads TGTGCCAGCAGTGAAGCACTAGCTCCCGATACGCAGTATTTT. Its translation: CASSEALAPDTQYF. Full variable domain (outside the CDR3, taken from reference TRBV2 and TRBJ2-3): EPEVTQTPSHQVTQMGQEVILRCVPISNHLYFYWYRQILGQKVEFLVSFYNNEISEKSEIFDDQFSVERPDGSNFTLKIRSTKLEDSAMYFCASSEALAPDTQYFGPGTRLTVL.

CDR3 loop: CASTLTGTEAFF. CDR3 coding DNA: TGTGCCAGCACCCTGACAGGCACTGAAGCTTTCTTT. The J gene is TRBJ1-1, the V gene TRBV6-1; perhaps TRBD1 as D (6 bases). Trimming stripped 7 bases from V and 4 bases from J, with 10 bases between. CDR3 length: 12 residues. Germline CDR1 MNHNS, CDR2 SASEGT.

The chain links TRBV12-2 to TRBJ2-4; TRBD1 was called by the table and not checked on the DNA. TRBV12-2 is recorded as a pseudogene. The CDR3 loop spans 14 amino acids. CDR3 sequence reads: CASRPRLAKNIQYF. The CDR3 nucleotides read TGTGCAAGTCGCCCCAGGCTAGCCAAAAACATTCAGTACTTC.

The CDR3 spells CASSSWTEGNEQFF. In DNA form, the CDR3 reads TGTGCCAGCAGTTCCTGGACTGAGGGGAATGAGCAGTTCTTC. The chain combines TRBV6-5 with TRBJ2-1; D may be TRBD1 or TRBD2 (5 bases each). The CDR3 is 14 residues long. The V end was cut by 4 bases, the J end by 7 bases, with 14 bases between. CDR1 and CDR2 from the germline V gene are MNHEY and SVGAGI.

The V gene is TRBV6-6, the J gene TRBJ2-5; perhaps TRBD1 as D (5 bases). Trimming took 1 base from V and 7 from J, leaving 13 bases between them. The CDR3 has 14 amino acids. The germline CDR1 and CDR2 sequences are MNHNY and SVGAGI (reference sequence). The chain's CDR3 is CASSYWGPPGTQYF. The CDR3 DNA reads as TGTGCCAGCAGTTACTGGGGCCCTCCGGGGACCCAGTACTTC.

This clone was counted a single time. The V gene is TRBV7-9, the J gene TRBJ2-7; TRBD2 might be the D (5 bases). The germline V gene encodes CDR1 SEHNR and CDR2 FQNEAQ (reference sequence). This CDR3 spans 12 amino acids. Trimming shortened V by 7 bases and J by 2 bases, and 9 bases separated the two germline ends. CDR3 in amino acids: CASTRGTYEQYF. DNA for the CDR3: TGTGCCAGCACCCGGGGTACCTACGAGCAGTACTTC.

The V and J genes are TRBV28 and TRBJ1-2; TRBD1 might be the D (6 bases). V was clipped by 6 bases and J by 4 bases, with 12 bases between them. The CDR3 loop spans 13 amino acids. Germline-derived CDR1 and CDR2 are MDHEN and SYDVKM. CDR3 region: CASRQGPVYGYTF. The CDR3 DNA sequence: TGTGCCAGCAGACAGGGCCCTGTCTATGGCTACACCTTC.

The rearrangement joins TRBV4-1 to TRBJ1-2; no clear D. The CDR3 spans 15 residues. Trimming stripped 0 bases from V and 4 bases from J, with 12 bases between. Germline-derived CDR1 and CDR2 are MGHRA and YSYEKL. The CDR3 spells CASSQEWVNGYGYTF. CDR3 nucleotide sequence: TGCGCCAGCAGCCAAGAATGGGTAAACGGCTATGGCTACACCTTC.

The gene calls are TRBV7-9 and TRBJ2-1, with D perhaps assigned TRBD1 or TRBD2 (5 bases each). CDR1 is SEHNR, CDR2 FQNEAQ, per germline (reference sequence). The ends were cut back, 1 base at V and 15 bases at J, with 22 bases in the middle. The CDR3 runs 15 residues. In DNA, the CDR3 is TGTGCCAGCAGCTTAGGGGGGATCCGGGGTTCAAACTCGTTCTTC. It yields the protein CASSLGGIRGSNSFF.

This rearrangement joins TRBV5-1 to TRBJ2-3, with 9 bases identical to TRBD1. The CDR3 spans 15 residues. CDR1 is SGHRS, CDR2 YFSETQ, per germline. Trimming at V came to 3 bases and at J to 4 bases, leaving 6 bases not matched to a gene. In nucleotides, the CDR3 is TGCGCCAGCAGCTCCCCGGGACAGGGACCAGATACGCAGTATTTT. It codes for CASSSPGQGPDTQYF.

The chain carries TRBV2 and TRBJ1-2, with 9 nucleotides matching TRBD1. This CDR3 has 14 amino acids. Losses at the gene ends were 6 bases for V and 4 bases for J; bases not matched to a gene: 6. Germline V lookup: CDR1 SNHLY, CDR2 FYNNEI. The CDR3 protein is CASRTQGAGYGYTF. CDR3 nucleotides: TGTGCCAGCAGAACACAGGGGGCCGGCTATGGCTACACCTTC.

The chain couples TRBV7-2 to TRBJ2-5; 8 bases are a match to TRBD2. CDR3 size: 14 residues. V shed 4 bases and J 5 bases; nucleotides not matched to a gene: 6. In germline, CDR1 is SGHTA, CDR2 FQGNSA. CDR3 bases: TGTGCCAGCAGCTCCCGGACTAGCAGGGAGACCCAGTACTTC. Amino acid sequence: CASSSRTSRETQYF. Based on the CDR3 plus reference TRBV7-2 and TRBJ2-5, the full variable domain is GAGVSQSPSNKVTEKGKDVELRCDPISGHTALYWYRQSLGQGLEFLIYFQGNSAPDKSGLPSDRFSAERTGGSVSTLTIQRTQQEDSAVYLCASSSRTSRETQYFGPGTRLLVL.

The V and J genes are TRBV28 and TRBJ1-2, with 8 nucleotides matching TRBD1. This CDR3 region has 14 residues. J was trimmed by 7 bases and V by 6 bases; bases with no gene match: 10. CDR1 and CDR2 from the germline V gene are MDHEN and SYDVKM. DNA for the CDR3: TGTGCCAGCAGGCTTGGACAGGGATGGGTTGGCTACACCTTC. Translating gives CASRLGQGWVGYTF.

In DNA, the CDR3 is TGTGCCAGCAGCCCCCCAGCGGGAAATGAGCAGTTCTTC. Translated, it gives CASSPPAGNEQFF. The chain combines TRBV11-3 with TRBJ2-1, with 7 nucleotides matching TRBD2. Germline loops: CDR1 SGHNT, CDR2 YENEEA. Germline trimming cut 5 bases from V and 7 bases from J; bases unmatched to any gene: 5. This CDR3 has 13 residues.